These T cell receptor beta chains were read from a single sample in a study of glioma-infiltrating T cells after dendritic cell vaccination. TCRdb's table, derived via immunoSEQ multiplex PCR, lists solely in-frame clones and lacks some. This table holds tens of thousands of clones, more than 75% found once. The material sequenced was blood, taken before dendritic cell vaccination. Receptors originate from a human donor with glioblastoma. Each CDR3 is given with its conserved first and last residue. Fields, in order: CDR3 DNA, CDR3 protein, V gene, J gene, clone size, D gene. A D gene is named only where the DNA matches it firmly. The size field is filled for only some rows; it gives once, few, many or a size class.

CDR3 DNA: TGTGCCAGCAGCACACCGACTAGCGGGTTGGAGACCCAGTACTTC
CDR3 protein: CASSTPTSGLETQYF
V gene: TRBV7-2
J gene: TRBJ2-5
clone size: NA
D gene: TRBD2

CDR3 DNA: TGTGCCAGCAGCGCAACTAGCGGGAGTAACTACGAGCAGTACTTC
CDR3 protein: CASSATSGSNYEQYF
V gene: TRBV7-2
J gene: TRBJ2-7
clone size: NA
D gene: TRBD2

CDR3 DNA: TGTGCCAGCAGCTTAGGCGGGCATGAGCAGTTCTTC
CDR3 protein: CASSLGGHEQFF
V gene: TRBV7-2
J gene: TRBJ2-1
clone size: NA
D gene: NA

CDR3 DNA: TGTGCCAGATTACCATCCCAGGGGGTTCACACCGGGGAGCTGTTTTTT
CDR3 protein: CARLPSQGVHTGELFF
V gene: TRBV9
J gene: TRBJ2-2
clone size: NA
D gene: TRBD1

CDR3 DNA: TGCGCCAGCAGCCGACAGCCTTTTCTGGATACGCAGTATTTT
CDR3 protein: CASSRQPFLDTQYF
V gene: TRBV10-1
J gene: TRBJ2-3
clone size: few
D gene: NA

CDR3 DNA: TGTGCCAGCAGCGGGACTAGGTCCCACAATGAGCAGTTCTTC
CDR3 protein: CASSGTRSHNEQFF
V gene: TRBV2
J gene: TRBJ2-1
clone size: NA
D gene: TRBD2

CDR3 DNA: TGTGCCAGCAGCGGGGGACTAGCGGGAATCACTAGCACAGATACGCAGTATTTT
CDR3 protein: CASSGGLAGITSTDTQYF
V gene: TRBV9
J gene: TRBJ2-3
clone size: NA
D gene: TRBD2

CDR3 DNA: TGTGCCAGCAGCTTGGGGGGACAGGGGCGTAACTATGGCTACACCTTC
CDR3 protein: CASSLGGQGRNYGYTF
V gene: TRBV5-4
J gene: TRBJ1-2
clone size: once
D gene: TRBD1

CDR3 DNA: TGCGCCAGCAGCTCGGGGGGACAGGGAGGGTCCTTTTTGGCTTTCTTT
CDR3 protein: CASSSGGQGGSFLAFF
V gene: TRBV5-1
J gene: TRBJ1-1
clone size: NA
D gene: TRBD1

CDR3 DNA: TGTGCCAGCAGCGTAAGGGGGCGCGGCACAGATACGCAGTATTTT
CDR3 protein: CASSVRGRGTDTQYF
V gene: TRBV9
J gene: TRBJ2-3
clone size: NA
D gene: TRBD1

CDR3 DNA: TGCGCCAGCATCCAGGCGGGGGGAAGCACAGATACGCAGTATTTT
CDR3 protein: CASIQAGGSTDTQYF
V gene: TRBV10-1
J gene: TRBJ2-3
clone size: once
D gene: TRBD2

CDR3 DNA: TGTGCCAGCAGCACGACAGGGGGCCCTGAAGCTTTCTTT
CDR3 protein: CASSTTGGPEAFF
V gene: TRBV11-1
J gene: TRBJ1-1
clone size: NA
D gene: TRBD1

CDR3 DNA: TGTGCCACCTCGCCCGGGGCAACTAATGAAAAACTGTTTTTT
CDR3 protein: CATSPGATNEKLFF
V gene: TRBV15
J gene: TRBJ1-4
clone size: once
D gene: NA

CDR3 DNA: TGTGCCAGCAGCTTGGGAGGGAAGAGGTACGAGCAGTACTTC
CDR3 protein: CASSLGGKRYEQYF
V gene: TRBV5-5
J gene: TRBJ2-7
clone size: many
D gene: NA

CDR3 DNA: TGTGCCAGCAGCACAGACGACAGGGGTAACTATGGCTACACCTTC
CDR3 protein: CASSTDDRGNYGYTF
V gene: TRBV5-6
J gene: TRBJ1-2
clone size: NA
D gene: TRBD1

CDR3 DNA: TGTGCCAGCAGTGCTAGCGGGAGGAATAGCGAGCAGTACTTC
CDR3 protein: CASSASGRNSEQYF
V gene: TRBV6-1
J gene: TRBJ2-7
clone size: NA
D gene: TRBD2

CDR3 DNA: TGTGCCAGCAGGCTTACAGGGGTGGGCGAAAAACTGTTTTTT
CDR3 protein: CASRLTGVGEKLFF
V gene: TRBV27
J gene: TRBJ1-4
clone size: once
D gene: TRBD1

CDR3 DNA: TGCGCCAGCAGCGGCCGGGATGAGCAGTTCTTC
CDR3 protein: CASSGRDEQFF
V gene: TRBV5-1
J gene: TRBJ2-1
clone size: once
D gene: NA

CDR3 DNA: TGCGCCAGCAGCCAAGGTAGCGGTTACGAGCAGTACTTC
CDR3 protein: CASSQGSGYEQYF
V gene: TRBV4-1
J gene: TRBJ2-7
clone size: NA
D gene: NA

CDR3 DNA: TGCGCCAGCAGCCCCCAGAGAGGGAAAGCCAAAAACATTCAGTACTTC
CDR3 protein: CASSPQRGKAKNIQYF
V gene: TRBV5-1
J gene: TRBJ2-4
clone size: NA
D gene: NA

CDR3 DNA: TGCGCCAGCAGCTTGGCGGCAGGGGATGGCACTGAAGCTTTCTTT
CDR3 protein: CASSLAAGDGTEAFF
V gene: TRBV5-1
J gene: TRBJ1-1
clone size: NA
D gene: NA

CDR3 DNA: TGTGCCAGCAGTTCTTCAGGGGCGTCAGCTTTCTTT
CDR3 protein: CASSSSGASAFF
V gene: TRBV27
J gene: TRBJ1-1
clone size: NA
D gene: NA

CDR3 DNA: TGTGCCAGCACGACAGGCGCTTATAATTCACCCCTCCACTTT
CDR3 protein: CASTTGAYNSPLHF
V gene: TRBV2
J gene: TRBJ1-6
clone size: NA
D gene: NA

CDR3 DNA: TGTGCCAGCAGCCAACCCCTTAGCTCAGGGTCCTACGAGCAGTACTTC
CDR3 protein: CASSQPLSSGSYEQYF
V gene: TRBV4-2
J gene: TRBJ2-7
clone size: NA
D gene: NA

CDR3 DNA: TGTGCCAGCAGTCCCATACTAGCGGGAGTTATGTACGAGCAGTACTTC
CDR3 protein: CASSPILAGVMYEQYF
V gene: TRBV27
J gene: TRBJ2-7
clone size: NA
D gene: TRBD2

CDR3 DNA: TGTGCCAGCAGCTCAGACAGGGGGCGTCGGCACACTGAAGCTTTCTTT
CDR3 protein: CASSSDRGRRHTEAFF
V gene: TRBV5-6
J gene: TRBJ1-1
clone size: NA
D gene: TRBD1

CDR3 DNA: TGTGCCAGTAGTACCGGCGGGTACTTTCAAGAGACCCAGTACTTC
CDR3 protein: CASSTGGYFQETQYF
V gene: TRBV19
J gene: TRBJ2-5
clone size: NA
D gene: NA

CDR3 DNA: TGTGCCAGCAGTGAAGCGGACAGCTCCTCCATCTATGGCTACACCTTC
CDR3 protein: CASSEADSSSIYGYTF
V gene: TRBV2
J gene: TRBJ1-2
clone size: NA
D gene: NA

CDR3 DNA: TGCGCCAGCAGCTCGACAGTCAGCTCCTACAATGAGCAGTTCTTC
CDR3 protein: CASSSTVSSYNEQFF
V gene: TRBV5-1
J gene: TRBJ2-1
clone size: NA
D gene: NA

CDR3 DNA: TGCGCCAGCAGCTTGGGGGCAGGGCGAGGAAACACCATATATTTT
CDR3 protein: CASSLGAGRGNTIYF
V gene: TRBV5-1
J gene: TRBJ1-3
clone size: NA
D gene: NA

CDR3 DNA: TGTGCCAGCAGCTCCCCGGGACAGGGCTACGAGCAGTACTTC
CDR3 protein: CASSSPGQGYEQYF
V gene: TRBV11-3
J gene: TRBJ2-7
clone size: NA
D gene: TRBD1

CDR3 DNA: TGTGCCAGCAGCATAGGGGGACAGGGGGGCAATGAGCAGTTCTTC
CDR3 protein: CASSIGGQGGNEQFF
V gene: TRBV11-3
J gene: TRBJ2-1
clone size: NA
D gene: TRBD1

CDR3 DNA: TGTGCCACCCACCGGGACTCGCCAACCGGGGAGCTGTTTTTT
CDR3 protein: CATHRDSPTGELFF
V gene: TRBV5-4
J gene: TRBJ2-2
clone size: NA
D gene: NA

CDR3 DNA: TGCGCCAGCAGCCAAGATCGGGGGGAGATTCCCTACGAGCAGTACTTC
CDR3 protein: CASSQDRGEIPYEQYF
V gene: TRBV4-3
J gene: TRBJ2-7
clone size: few
D gene: TRBD2

CDR3 DNA: TGTGCCAGCATCAATCAGGGTTACACTGAAGCTTTCTTT
CDR3 protein: CASINQGYTEAFF
V gene: TRBV28
J gene: TRBJ1-1
clone size: NA
D gene: NA

CDR3 DNA: TGTGCCAGCAGCTTGGTGGGTAGCGAGAACCAAGAGACCCAGTACTTC
CDR3 protein: CASSLVGSENQETQYF
V gene: TRBV5-5
J gene: TRBJ2-5
clone size: NA
D gene: NA

CDR3 DNA: TGTGCCAGCAGTCCTGGACTAGCGGGGGTACGGTCCTACAATGAGCAGTTCTTC
CDR3 protein: CASSPGLAGVRSYNEQFF
V gene: TRBV28
J gene: TRBJ2-1
clone size: once
D gene: TRBD2

CDR3 DNA: TGCGCCAGCAGCTCGACAGGGGGGGAGACCCAGTACTTC
CDR3 protein: CASSSTGGETQYF
V gene: TRBV5-1
J gene: TRBJ2-5
clone size: once
D gene: TRBD1

CDR3 DNA: TGTGCCAGCAGCCCCTTGACAGCAACCGGGGAGCTGTTTTTT
CDR3 protein: CASSPLTATGELFF
V gene: TRBV6-5
J gene: TRBJ2-2
clone size: NA
D gene: NA

CDR3 DNA: TGTGCCAGCAGGAGGGGGGGACTCACAGATACGCAGTATTTT
CDR3 protein: CASRRGGLTDTQYF
V gene: TRBV5-4
J gene: TRBJ2-3
clone size: NA
D gene: NA

CDR3 DNA: TGTGCCAGCAGCCGTCCGGGACAGACACGGGGAGGCTACACCTTC
CDR3 protein: CASSRPGQTRGGYTF
V gene: TRBV7-2
J gene: TRBJ1-2
clone size: NA
D gene: TRBD1

CDR3 DNA: TGTGCCAGCAGCTGGGGGGATGAGCAGTTCTTC
CDR3 protein: CASSWGDEQFF
V gene: TRBV5-6
J gene: TRBJ2-1
clone size: NA
D gene: NA

CDR3 DNA: TGCGCCAGCAGCTTGGAGGGGGGGCGGAACACTGAAGCTTTCTTT
CDR3 protein: CASSLEGGRNTEAFF
V gene: TRBV5-1
J gene: TRBJ1-1
clone size: NA
D gene: NA

CDR3 DNA: TGTGCCACCAGCAGAGAGCTCAGGTTGAGGGTCGAAAAACTGTTTTTT
CDR3 protein: CATSRELRLRVEKLFF
V gene: TRBV15
J gene: TRBJ1-4
clone size: NA
D gene: NA

CDR3 DNA: TGCGCCAGCAGCCCGGGACAGCCCCAAGAGACCCAGTACTTC
CDR3 protein: CASSPGQPQETQYF
V gene: TRBV5-1
J gene: TRBJ2-5
clone size: NA
D gene: TRBD1

CDR3 DNA: TGTGCCAGCAGCCCGGTGGCTAGCGGAAACACCGGGGAGCTGTTTTTT
CDR3 protein: CASSPVASGNTGELFF
V gene: TRBV5-4
J gene: TRBJ2-2
clone size: NA
D gene: TRBD2